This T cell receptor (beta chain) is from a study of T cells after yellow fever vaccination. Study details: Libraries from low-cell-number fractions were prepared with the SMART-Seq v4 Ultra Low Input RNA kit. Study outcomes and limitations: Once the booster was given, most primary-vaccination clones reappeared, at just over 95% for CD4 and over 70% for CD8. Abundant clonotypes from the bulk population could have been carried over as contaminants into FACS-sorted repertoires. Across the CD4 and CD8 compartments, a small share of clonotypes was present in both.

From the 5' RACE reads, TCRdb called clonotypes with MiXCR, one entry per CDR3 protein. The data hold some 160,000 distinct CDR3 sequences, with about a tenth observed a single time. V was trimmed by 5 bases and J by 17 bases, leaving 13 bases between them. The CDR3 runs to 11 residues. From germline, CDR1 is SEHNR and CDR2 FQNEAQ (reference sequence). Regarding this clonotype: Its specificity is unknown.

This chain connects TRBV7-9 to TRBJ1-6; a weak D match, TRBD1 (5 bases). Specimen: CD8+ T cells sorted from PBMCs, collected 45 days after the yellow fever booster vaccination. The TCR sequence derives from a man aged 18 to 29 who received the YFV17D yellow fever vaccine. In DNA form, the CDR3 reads TGTGCCAGCAGCCACGGGACGGCTGTCCACTTT. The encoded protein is CASSHGTAVHF.